This TCR beta chain was recorded in a study of T cell responses to AZD1222 COVID-19 vaccine. The study, taken as a whole, reports: Baseline seropositivity occurred in only six AZD1222 recipients.

The CDR3 runs 18 residues. About this clone: Its specificity is unknown.

Data came from immunoSEQ multiplex PCR; TCRdb stores just in-frame clones and leaves some out. The table lists about 90,000 clones, 75% to 90% of them singletons. The sequencing here drew on peripheral blood, taken on day 0 of AZD1222 vaccination. This TCR came from an adult in good health. This sequence joins TRBV21-1 and TRBJ1-6; the D call of TRBD1 is as the table states it, not checked on the DNA. TRBV21-1 is reported as a pseudogene. CDR3 coding DNA: TGTGCCAGCAGCAAAAAGGGGGACAGCCGCTCCTATAATTCACCCCTCCACTTT. Amino acids: CASSKKGDSRSYNSPLHF.